This T cell receptor beta chain was profiled in a study of naive and memory T cell subsets. Whole-study results and caveats: A few larger clonotypes appeared in naive repertoires, especially CD8, possibly memory cells re-expressing CD45RA. Clonotypes here are unpaired alpha or beta chain sequences. Over 90% of naive TCR sequences appeared only once, unlike memory subsets.

Comments on this clonotype: Its antigen is not identified.

CD4 T cells were positively selected, then CD8 T cells from the CD4-negative fraction. Both TRBC1 and TRBC2 were covered by a beta constant-region primer of two equimolar oligonucleotides. Ligated cDNA was amplified by four rounds of PCR with nested alpha and beta constant-region primers and SP2. A single record per CDR3 protein comes from TCRdb applying MiXCR to the UMI-ligation and nested PCR reads. The sample consists of fewer than 150,000 distinct CDR3 sequences, more than 15% of them appearing once. Sequencing was performed on naive CD8+ T cells from blood. The sequence was obtained from a human donor in good health.

CDR3: CASSLDPLGPAYEQYF. In DNA, the CDR3 is TGCGCCAGCAGCCTCGATCCCCTCGGTCCCGCCTACGAGCAGTACTTC. The chain recombines TRBV4-1 with TRBJ2-7; D gene unclear. This CDR3 contains 16 residues. Deletions cut 4 bases from V and 2 bases from J, with 18 bases between. Looked up from germline, CDR1 is MGHRA and CDR2 is YSYEKL.